This entry features one T cell receptor beta chain sequence. Method: immunoSEQ multiplex PCR; TCRdb's copy keeps in-frame clones and lacks some. In the table there are 95,000 to 150,000 clones, around 87% of which are singletons. The data stem from a study of blood T cell repertoires in COVID-19. Trimming shortened V by 5 bases and J by 2 bases, and 16 bases separated the two germline ends. This CDR3 is built from 16 residues. CDR1 and CDR2 (germline): SEHNR, FQNEAQ (reference sequence). Sequenced material: peripheral blood. This sequence joins TRBV7-9 and TRBJ2-1, with D possibly matching TRBD1 (6 bases). The TCR originated in a woman in her sixties or seventies with acute or convalescent COVID-19. The CDR3 nucleotides are TGTGCCAGCAGCCCCGGTGTTTGGGGGCCCTACAATGAGCAGTTCTTC. This encodes CASSPGVWGPYNEQFF.